The T cell receptor beta chain under discussion was sequenced for a study of identifying expanded T cells in peripheral blood. The repertoire was sequenced with immunoSEQ multiplex PCR; TCRdb's copy has only in-frame clones and lacks some. The table includes around 120,000 clones, approximately 86% detected once. Losses at the gene ends were 7 bases for V and 9 bases for J; bases not matched to a gene: 8. In germline, CDR1 is ENHRY, CDR2 SYGVKD. There are 14 residues in the CDR3. Healthy donors had no documented immune events, such as infections, while sampled. The chain is built from TRBV10-3 and TRBJ2-1, with TRBD2 matching over 11 bases. This clonotype was sampled from a person aged 18-70 years in good health. Sequenced material: blood. The CDR3 DNA is TGTGCCATCATGTCGACTAGCGGGACAGGTGAGCAGTTCTTC. This gives the protein CAIMSTSGTGEQFF.